The 18 T cell receptor beta chains in this list originate from one sample, sequenced in a study of cytomegalovirus exposure and HLA in healthy donors. PCR used 60 Vbeta primers and 13 Jbeta primers. Repertoires were generated with immunoSEQ multiplex PCR, while TCRdb's copy carries only in-frame clones and drops some. The sample lists 150,000 or so clones; 80% were seen once. The specimen was PBMCs. These receptors all stem from a man aged 25 to 40 in good health and CMV-seropositive.

The chain uses TRBV19 and TRBJ2-3, with D possibly being TRBD1 (5 bases). Germline CDR1 is LNHDA and CDR2 is SQIVND (reference sequence). Trimming cost V 6 bases and J 5 bases, with 15 bases left between them. This CDR3 comprises 14 residues. CDR3 region: CASREQADGDTQYF. The CDR3 bases are TGTGCCAGTAGAGAACAGGCCGACGGAGATACGCAGTATTTT.

Details on this clone: The junction shows a germline mismatch at one end, possibly a read error. Other DNA sequences from this sample encode an identical CDR3 as well. The chain has TRBV7-2 and TRBJ2-7; 9 nucleotides line up with TRBD1. The germline V gene has CDR1 SGHTA and CDR2 FQGNSA. This CDR3 comprises 16 residues. In DNA form, the CDR3 reads TGTGCCAGCAGCCCCAACCCGGGACAGGGTAACTACGAGCAGTATTTC. It yields the protein CASSPNPGQGNYEQYF.

This clone was seen a single time. The chain is built from TRBV2 and TRBJ1-6; D is perhaps TRBD1 (6 bases). V lost 7 bases to trimming and J lost 9 bases, with 16 bases between them. Germline V gives CDR1 SNHLY, CDR2 FYNNEI. CDR3 length: 14 residues. The CDR3 reads CASKEQGIISPLHF. Here the CDR3 DNA reads TGTGCCAGCAAGGAACAGGGTATTATTTCACCCCTCCACTTT.

The rearrangement links TRBV6-1 to TRBJ2-1; 7 bases are shared with TRBD2. V was pared by 2 bases and J by 2 bases, with 6 bases of the junction left unmatched. CDR1 and CDR2 from the germline V gene are MNHNS and SASEGT. The CDR3 loop spans 16 amino acids. Here the CDR3 reads CASSERPSGPYNEQFF. CDR3 bases: TGTGCCAGCAGTGAACGGCCTAGCGGACCCTACAATGAGCAGTTCTTC.

Comment on this clone: Lacking the conserved final phenylalanine or tryptophan, this CDR3 likely reflects a read error. The DNA is left out, because the CDR3 cannot be placed on it with certainty; the CDR3 is given as TCRdb lists it. The chain recombines TRBV28 with TRBJ1-1; the table calls TRBD1, which could not be checked here. Per germline, CDR1 MDHEN and CDR2 SYDVKM. The length of the CDR3 is 9 amino acids, counting both ends. The CDR3 loop is CASSFDRGI.

The chain employs TRBV19 and TRBJ1-5; 9 positions agree with TRBD1. J was trimmed by 5 bases and V by 4 bases; bases with no gene match: 9. Germline-derived CDR1 and CDR2 are LNHDA and SQIVND (reference sequence). This CDR3 has 16 residues. The CDR3 here is CASSTGQGSKDQPQHF. Here the CDR3 DNA reads TGTGCCAGTAGTACCGGACAGGGGAGTAAGGATCAGCCCCAGCATTTT.

The chain has TRBV29-1 and TRBJ1-3; TRBD1 matches 11 bases. Germline trimming cut 3 bases from V and 0 bases from J; bases unmatched to any gene: 7. Germline V gene sequence: CDR1 SQVTM, CDR2 ANQGSEA. The CDR3 has 17 amino acids. The DNA of the CDR3 is TGCAGCGTTGACGAAGGACAGGGGGCGATCTCTGGAAACACCATATATTTT. Its protein is CSVDEGQGAISGNTIYF.

The V gene is TRBV6-5, the J gene TRBJ1-2; 12 bases map to TRBD1. CDR1 is MNHEY and CDR2 is SVGAGI in the germline V gene. The CDR3 loop spans 16 amino acids. V lost 2 bases to trimming and J lost 4 bases; unmatched junction nucleotides: 5. As DNA, the CDR3 is TGTGCCAGCAGTTACGGGACAGGGGGCGACCTCTATGGCTACACCTTC. The encoded protein is CASSYGTGGDLYGYTF.

In its sample, this clone was seen once. The chain links TRBV6-5 to TRBJ2-7; TRBD1 aligns across 7 bases. Germline CDR1 MNHEY, CDR2 SVGAGI. The CDR3 runs 13 residues. With V trimmed by 5 bases and J by 6 bases, 7 bases remained unmatched. CDR3 bases: TGTGCCAGCAGTAGCAACCGGGACAGCGAGCAGTACTTC. Protein: CASSSNRDSEQYF.

This chain joins TRBV7-2 and TRBJ1-6; 9 bases align to TRBD1. Trimming cost V 8 bases and J 7 bases; bases outside gene matches: 0. The CDR3 consists of 12 residues. The V gene's germline CDR1 is SGHTA and CDR2 FQGNSA. The CDR3 region is CASGTGNSPLHF. CDR3 nucleotides: TGTGCCAGCGGGACAGGGAATTCACCCCTCCACTTT.

V gene TRBV7-9 combines with J gene TRBJ2-7; 7 bases align to TRBD1. V was clipped by 3 bases and J by 1 base; unmatched bases: 3. Germline V gives CDR1 SEHNR, CDR2 FQNEAQ (reference sequence). This CDR3 region has 14 residues. The CDR3 sequence is CASSLLQGSYEQYF. The CDR3 DNA sequence: TGTGCCAGCAGCTTGCTACAGGGGTCCTACGAGCAGTACTTC.

In DNA form, the CDR3 reads TGTGCCAGCAGCCCGGTCCGAGGCACAGATACGCAGTATTTT. Translating gives CASSPVRGTDTQYF. This chain connects TRBV14 to TRBJ2-3; D remains ambiguous. Germline V gene sequence: CDR1 SGHDN, CDR2 FVKESK. Trimming left V 4 bases short and J 1 base short, with 9 bases between. The CDR3 consists of 14 residues.

The chain's CDR3 is CASSLGSGVDDIQYF. CDR3 nucleotides: TGTGCCAGCAGTTTAGGTTCGGGGGTGGATGACATTCAGTACTTC. V gene TRBV28 combines with J gene TRBJ2-4; tentative D call: TRBD2 (6 bases). V lost 2 bases, J lost 8 bases, and 16 bases lay in between. The CDR3 is made up of 15 amino acids. Germline assignment: CDR1 MDHEN and CDR2 SYDVKM.

The chain recombines TRBV27 with TRBJ2-5; TRBD1 agrees at 8 bases. Germline lookup yields CDR1 MNHEY and CDR2 SMNVEV (reference sequence). V shed 4 bases and J 11 bases; nucleotides not matched to a gene: 6. The CDR3 spans 12 residues. In DNA form, the CDR3 reads TGTGCCAGCAGTTCAGGGGGCGGGGAGCAGTACTTC. Protein: CASSSGGGEQYF.

DNA for the CDR3: TGTGCCAGCAGCGTAGCTCTAGGGGCGGTTGATGGCTACACCTTC. Translation: CASSVALGAVDGYTF. The chain recombines TRBV9 with TRBJ1-2, with D possibly being TRBD1 (5 bases). The CDR3 contains 15 residues. V was clipped by 0 bases and J by 6 bases, with 15 bases between them. Germline CDR1 and CDR2: SGDLS and YYNGEE.

The chain carries TRBV9 and TRBJ2-5, with 9 bases aligning to TRBD2. Germline CDR1 SGDLS, CDR2 YYNGEE. CDR3 length equals 15 residues. V was pared by 0 bases and J by 2 bases, with 2 bases of the junction left unmatched. CDR3 in amino acids: CASSVGLAEQETQYF. CDR3 DNA: TGTGCCAGCAGCGTAGGACTAGCGGAACAAGAGACCCAGTACTTC. The variable domain in full, with the rest retrieved from reference TRBV9 and TRBJ2-5, is DSGVTQTPKHLITATGQRVTLRCSPRSGDLSVYWYQQSLDQGLQFLIQYYNGEERAKGNILERFSAQQFPDLHSELNLSSLELGDSALYFCASSVGLAEQETQYFGPGTRLLVL.

Notes on this clone: A junction boundary mismatches the germline segment, possibly from a read error. The chain links TRBV19 to TRBJ1-4, with no clear D. The germline V gene encodes CDR1 LNHDA and CDR2 SQIVND (reference sequence). This CDR3 contains 13 residues. CDR3 amino acids: CASSIDLSSGHLF. The CDR3 coding sequence is TGTGCCAGTAGTATAGATCTTTCCTCTGGCCACCTTTTT.

The CDR3 sequence: CAGGRTGRDEKLFF. The CDR3 DNA is TGTGCCGGAGGACGGACAGGTCGGGATGAAAAACTGTTTTTT. The rearrangement joins TRBV6-1 to TRBJ1-4, with 7 bases identical to TRBD1. Germline V gives CDR1 MNHNS, CDR2 SASEGT. The CDR3 is 14 amino acids. The junction had 12 bases not matched to a gene; V was cut back by 11 bases and J by 6 bases.